This T cell receptor beta chain derives from a study of blood T cell repertoires in COVID-19 (dated by TCRdb to 2018 to 2020). In terms of the full investigation: Samples from collaborators originated in the United States, Italy and Spain and spanned both the acute and convalescent phases of COVID-19. The prospective study material was composed of cDNA or gDNA derived from T cells, B-cell-depleted T cells, or PBMCs. Subjects who had been exposed to COVID-19, were actively infected with it, or had recovered from it provided the deeply sampled blood TCRbeta repertoires that made up the dataset. The repertoires were released in a freely available public database meant as a resource for research on the immune response to SARS-CoV-2. The samples were drawn from two sources: the first 160 participants of the ongoing ImmuneRACE study, and 1,000 to 1,500 subjects contributed by 6 global collaborators. A de-identified subject ID, COVID-19 status, age in years and sex were almost always included in the sample metadata. Where available, HLA class I and class II types were taken from metadata supplied by the sample provider and were not determined by assay-based typing. The full study reports these points: The quantity of clinical and demographic metadata differed by source and by participant and was supplied without curation.

Details on this clone: Its antigen specificity is not known. The sample holds no much larger clone one base away, and base qualities are not on file.

TCRbeta CDR3 regions were amplified from genomic DNA using the immunoSEQ Assay, a bias-controlled multiplex PCR. The published analysis was carried out like this. The number of nucleated cells in each sample was estimated by amplification of reference gene primers within the assay. To quantify the absolute abundance of each unique TCRbeta CDR3 rearrangement, sequence reads were collapsed and filtered. For each sample, productive Simpson clonality was calculated as the square root of Simpson's diversity index across productive rearrangements. TCRdb re-hosts the immuneACCESS table, in-frame sequences only. Its copies lack some clones; in the studies checked, an unresolved V gene accounts for under half of them, and the cause for the rest is not known. V and J calls and clone size are copied from that table; D and trimming were computed from the DNA. The sample includes 150,000 or so clones, with approximately 80% observed a single time. The ten top clones hold approximately 11% of the sample.

The germline V gene yields SGHRS for CDR1 and YFSETQ for CDR2. From its cysteine to its phenylalanine, the CDR3 spans 15 amino acids. The entry retains the CDR3 DNA only, 45 bases that are in frame from base 1. V has 0 bases trimmed and J has 3 bases trimmed; junction bases matching no gene number 1. Whole blood was collected in K2EDTA tubes by collaborating institutions according to the institutions' own protocols. For TCRbeta analysis, collaborators shipped samples in one of three forms: frozen whole blood, isolated PBMCs, or DNA extracted from either of those sample types. Sequences were obtained from peripheral blood. The chain couples TRBV5-1 to TRBJ1-1, with 11 bases aligning to TRBD1. The TCR originated in a human donor in a cohort sampled during active COVID-19. The sequenced DNA is TGCGCCAGCAGCTTGGGGACAGGGGGCTACACTGAAGCTTTCTTT. Translation gives CASSLGTGGYTEAFF.